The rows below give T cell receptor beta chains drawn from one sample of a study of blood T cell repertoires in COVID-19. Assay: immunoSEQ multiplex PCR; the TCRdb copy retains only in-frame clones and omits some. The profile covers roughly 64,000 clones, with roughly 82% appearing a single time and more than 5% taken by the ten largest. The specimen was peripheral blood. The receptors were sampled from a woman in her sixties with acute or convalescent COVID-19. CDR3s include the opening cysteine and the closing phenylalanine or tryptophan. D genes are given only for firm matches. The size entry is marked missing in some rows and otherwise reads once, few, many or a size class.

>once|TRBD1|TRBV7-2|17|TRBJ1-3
CASRERQETGGGNTIYF
TGTGCCAGCAGGGAGCGCCAGGAGACAGGGGGCGGAAACACCATATATTTT
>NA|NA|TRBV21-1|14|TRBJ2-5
CASSSPRRGETQYF
TGTGCCAGCAGCTCACCGAGGCGTGGGGAGACCCAGTACTTC
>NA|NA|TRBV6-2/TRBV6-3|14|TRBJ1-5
CASSQGLGTQPQHF
TGTGCCAGCAGTCAGGGGCTTGGTACTCAGCCCCAGCATTTT
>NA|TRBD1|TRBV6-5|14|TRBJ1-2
CASRRDRAGDGYTF
TGTGCCAGCAGGCGGGACAGGGCTGGGGATGGCTACACCTTC
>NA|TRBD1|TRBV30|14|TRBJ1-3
CAWRDRGPGNTIYF
TGTGCCTGGAGGGACAGGGGGCCTGGAAACACCATATATTTT
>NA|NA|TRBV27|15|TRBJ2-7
CASSLTPGLSYEQYF
TGTGCCAGCAGTTTAACTCCGGGACTCTCCTACGAGCAGTACTTC
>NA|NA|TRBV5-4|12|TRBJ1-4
CASSLGQEKLFF
TGTGCCAGCAGCTTGGGACAGGAAAAACTGTTTTTT
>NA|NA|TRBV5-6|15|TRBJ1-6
CASSLVWGGNSPLHF
TGTGCCAGCAGCTTGGTTTGGGGCGGAAATTCACCCCTCCACTTT
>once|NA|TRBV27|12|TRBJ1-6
CASSKLNSPLHF
TGTGCCAGCAGTAAGCTGAATTCACCCCTCCACTTT
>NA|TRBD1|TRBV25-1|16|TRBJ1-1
CASSEEDRGAETEAFF
TGTGCCAGCAGTGAGGAGGACAGGGGGGCGGAAACTGAAGCTTTCTTT
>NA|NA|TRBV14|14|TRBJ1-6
CASSQGPVSGPLHF
TGTGCCAGCAGCCAGGGTCCCGTTTCAGGGCCCCTCCACTTT
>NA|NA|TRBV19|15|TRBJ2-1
CASRREPSTYNEQFF
TGTGCCAGTAGGAGGGAGCCGTCTACCTACAATGAGCAGTTCTTC
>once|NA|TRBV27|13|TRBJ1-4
CASRPSGREKLFF
TGTGCCAGCAGGCCCTCAGGCAGGGAAAAACTGTTTTTT
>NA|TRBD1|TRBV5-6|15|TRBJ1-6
CASSLGGYRGSPLHF
TGTGCCAGCAGCTTGGGGGGATACAGGGGATCACCCCTCCACTTT
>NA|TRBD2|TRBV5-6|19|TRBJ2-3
CASSLGELRLAGKTDTQYF
TGTGCCAGCAGCTTGGGGGAACTGAGACTAGCGGGGAAGACAGATACGCAGTATTTT
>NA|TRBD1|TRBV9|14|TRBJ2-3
CASSGQGAVGTQYF
TGTGCCAGCAGCGGACAGGGGGCCGTGGGGACGCAGTATTTT
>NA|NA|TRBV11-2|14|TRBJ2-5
CASSLGLQQETQYF
TGTGCCAGCAGCTTAGGACTACAACAAGAGACCCAGTACTTC
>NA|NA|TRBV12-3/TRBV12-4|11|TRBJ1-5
CASSFEEPQHF
TGTGCCAGCAGTTTCGAGGAGCCCCAGCATTTT
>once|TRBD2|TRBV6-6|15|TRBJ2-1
CASSPIGGAHGEQFF
TGTGCCAGCAGCCCCATCGGGGGGGCGCATGGTGAGCAGTTCTTC
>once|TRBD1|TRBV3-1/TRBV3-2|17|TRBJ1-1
CASSQRLAGTGGTEAFF
TGTGCCAGCAGCCAAAGGTTAGCCGGGACAGGAGGGACTGAAGCTTTCTTT
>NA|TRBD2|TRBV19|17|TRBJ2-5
CASSRHPSGGIQETQYF
TGTGCCAGTAGTCGTCACCCGAGCGGGGGGATCCAAGAGACCCAGTACTTC
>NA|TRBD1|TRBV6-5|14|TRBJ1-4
CASRTDRGNEKLFF
TGTGCCAGCAGGACGGACAGGGGTAATGAAAAACTGTTTTTT
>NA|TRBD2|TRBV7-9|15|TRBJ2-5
CASSLLAGSQETQYF
TGTGCCAGCAGCCTCTTAGCGGGATCTCAAGAGACCCAGTACTTC
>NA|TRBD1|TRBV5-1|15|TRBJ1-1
CASSLQAGGRTEAFF
TGCGCCAGCAGCCTACAGGCAGGGGGCCGGACTGAAGCTTTCTTT
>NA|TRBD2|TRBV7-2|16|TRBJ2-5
CASSFSLAGEQETQYF
TGTGCCAGCAGCTTCAGTCTAGCGGGGGAACAAGAGACCCAGTACTTC
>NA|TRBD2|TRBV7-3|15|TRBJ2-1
CASSPAGGPYNEQFF
TGTGCCAGCAGCCCAGCGGGGGGGCCGTACAATGAGCAGTTCTTC
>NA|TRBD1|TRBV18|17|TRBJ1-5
CASSRNTGDYSNQPQHF
TGTGCCAGCTCACGCAACACAGGGGATTATAGCAATCAGCCCCAGCATTTT
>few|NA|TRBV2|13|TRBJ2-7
CASSEGTRGEQYF
TGTGCCAGCAGTGAGGGCACTCGGGGCGAGCAGTACTTC
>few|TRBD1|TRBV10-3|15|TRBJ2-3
CAIRWDRGSTDTQYF
TGTGCCATCCGTTGGGACAGGGGCAGCACAGATACGCAGTATTTT
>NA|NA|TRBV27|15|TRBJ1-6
CASSLRGLYNSPLHF
TGTGCCAGCAGTTTGCGGGGGCTCTATAATTCACCCCTCCACTTT
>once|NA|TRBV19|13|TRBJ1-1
CASSGLWNTEAFF
TGTGCCAGTAGTGGCCTTTGGAACACTGAAGCTTTCTTT
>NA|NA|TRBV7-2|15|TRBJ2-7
CASSLAGVGTYEQYF
TGTGCCAGCAGCTTAGCAGGGGTTGGGACCTACGAGCAGTACTTC
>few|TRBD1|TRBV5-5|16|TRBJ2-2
CASSLWGTGAAGELFF
TGTGCCAGCAGCTTGTGGGGGACAGGGGCGGCCGGGGAGCTGTTTTTT
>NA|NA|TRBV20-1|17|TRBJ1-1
CSASALVSGGTGTEAFF
TGCAGTGCTAGTGCACTCGTGTCCGGGGGTACCGGCACTGAAGCTTTCTTT
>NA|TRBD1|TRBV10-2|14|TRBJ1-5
CASRPGTGLQPQHF
TGCGCCAGCAGACCCGGGACAGGGCTCCAGCCCCAGCATTTT
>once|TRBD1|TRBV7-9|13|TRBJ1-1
CASSAWGDREAFF
TGTGCCAGCAGCGCTTGGGGGGACAGGGAAGCTTTCTTT
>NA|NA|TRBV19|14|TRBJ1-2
CASIQKTKPYGYTF
TGTGCCAGTATTCAAAAGACAAAACCCTATGGCTACACCTTC
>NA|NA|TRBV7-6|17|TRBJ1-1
CASSLASPFGGATEAFF
TGTGCCAGCAGCTTAGCATCCCCCTTCGGTGGGGCCACTGAAGCTTTCTTT
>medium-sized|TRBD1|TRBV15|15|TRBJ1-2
CATSSARQGLYGYTF
TGTGCCACCAGCAGCGCGCGACAGGGCCTTTATGGCTACACCTTC
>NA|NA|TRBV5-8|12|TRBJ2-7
CASSFIGRGQYF
TGTGCCAGCAGCTTTATAGGGAGAGGGCAGTACTTC
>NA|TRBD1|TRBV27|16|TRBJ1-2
CASSPVPGQGNYGYTF
TGTGCCAGCAGTCCGGTCCCGGGACAGGGGAACTATGGCTACACCTTC
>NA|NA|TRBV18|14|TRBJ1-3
CASSPRGGVNTIYF
TGTGCCAGCTCCCCCCGGGGAGGGGTAAACACCATATATTTT
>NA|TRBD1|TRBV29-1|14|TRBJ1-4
CSVRTGEESEKLFF
TGCAGCGTTCGAACAGGGGAAGAAAGTGAAAAACTGTTTTTT
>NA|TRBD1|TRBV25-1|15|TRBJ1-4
CASSEYGTANEKLFF
TGTGCCAGCAGTGAATATGGGACAGCTAATGAAAAACTGTTTTTT
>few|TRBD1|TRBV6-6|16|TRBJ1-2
CASSPGTGRRNYGYTF
TGTGCCAGCAGTCCCGGGACAGGGAGGAGGAACTATGGCTACACCTTC
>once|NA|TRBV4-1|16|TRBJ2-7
CASRLSGTEGSYEQYF
TGCGCCAGCAGGCTTTCCGGGACTGAAGGTTCCTACGAGCAGTACTTC
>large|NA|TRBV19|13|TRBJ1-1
CATRGHMNTEAFF
TGTGCCACCCGGGGACACATGAACACTGAAGCTTTCTTT
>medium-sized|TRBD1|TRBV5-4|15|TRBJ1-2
CASSLAMETGDGYTF
TGTGCCAGCAGCTTGGCCATGGAAACAGGGGATGGCTACACCTTC
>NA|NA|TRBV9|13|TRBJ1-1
CASSVAVNTEAFF
TGTGCCAGCAGCGTAGCGGTGAACACTGAAGCTTTCTTT
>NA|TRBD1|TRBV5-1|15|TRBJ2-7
CASSRRPGQGSEQYF
TGCGCCAGCAGCCGCCGACCCGGACAGGGGAGCGAGCAGTACTTC
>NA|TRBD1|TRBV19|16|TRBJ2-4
CASSVTGTVSLDIQYF
TGTGCCAGTAGTGTCACCGGGACAGTTAGTCTAGACATTCAGTACTTC
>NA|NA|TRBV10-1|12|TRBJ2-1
CASFGLDNEQFF
TGCGCCAGCTTCGGTCTTGACAATGAGCAGTTCTTC
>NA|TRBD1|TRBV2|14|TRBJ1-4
CASSKDRRDEKLFF
TGTGCCAGCAGCAAGGACAGGAGGGATGAAAAACTGTTTTTT
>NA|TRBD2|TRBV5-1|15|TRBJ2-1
CASSFLADRYNEQFF
TGCGCCAGCAGCTTCCTAGCGGATAGGTACAATGAGCAGTTCTTC
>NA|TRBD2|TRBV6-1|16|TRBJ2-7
CASSEGRGGSSYEQYF
TGTGCCAGCAGTGAAGGTCGGGGGGGAAGCTCCTACGAGCAGTACTTC
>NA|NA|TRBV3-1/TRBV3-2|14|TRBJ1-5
CASSKTGSNQPQHF
TGTGCCAGCAGCAAAACCGGGAGCAATCAGCCCCAGCATTTT
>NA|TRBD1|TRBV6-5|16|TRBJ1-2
CASSYQTGAGGYGYTF
TGTGCCAGCAGTTACCAAACAGGGGCCGGGGGCTATGGCTACACCTTC
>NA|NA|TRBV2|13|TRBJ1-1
CASSGQVDTEAFF
TGTGCCAGCAGTGGACAGGTCGACACTGAAGCTTTCTTT